Presented here are 21 T cell receptor beta chains from one specimen sequenced in a study of T cell responses to AZD1222 COVID-19 vaccine. Only in-frame clones appear in the TCRdb table, and some are missing; sequencing was by immunoSEQ multiplex PCR. Of about 90,000 clones in the sample, about 90% were seen once. The material sequenced was peripheral blood, taken on day 0 of MenACWY control vaccination. Receptors were obtained from an adult in good health.

This chain uses TRBV18 with TRBJ2-7; 9 bases line up with TRBD1. Germline loops: CDR1 KGHSH, CDR2 LQKENI. The CDR3 runs 14 residues. Trimming removed 3 bases from V and 2 bases from J; junction bases left unmatched: 2. The CDR3 DNA reads as TGTGCCAGCTCACCTAGGACAGGGGCCTACGAGCAGTACTTC. Translation gives CASSPRTGAYEQYF.

The rearrangement links TRBV7-9 to TRBJ2-3, with TRBD2 matching 8 bases. Germline assignment: CDR1 SEHNR and CDR2 FQNEAQ (reference sequence). The junction had 6 bases not matched to a gene; V was cut back by 5 bases and J by 2 bases. This CDR3 is 15 amino acids long. The CDR3 loop is CASSLSGAFTDTQYF. The CDR3 nucleotides read TGTGCCAGCAGCCTTAGCGGGGCCTTCACAGATACGCAGTATTTT.

This chain connects TRBV5-6 to TRBJ2-7; the D gene is possibly TRBD2 (7 bases). Trimming shortened V by 4 bases and J by 4 bases, and 18 bases separated the two germline ends. This CDR3 has 15 amino acids. Germline V gene data show CDR1 as SGHDT and CDR2 as YYEEEE. Written as DNA, the CDR3 is TGTGCCAGCAGCGAGGGGGGACTTAGCGGGTACGAGCAGTACTTC. Translating it yields CASSEGGLSGYEQYF. The whole variable domain, filled in from reference TRBV5-6 and TRBJ2-7, reads DAGVTQSPTHLIKTRGQQVTLRCSPKSGHDTVSWYQQALGQGPQFIFQYYEEEERQRGNFPDRFSGHQFPNYSSELNVNALLLGDSALYLCASSEGGLSGYEQYFGPGTRLTVT.

There are a few counts of this clone. Written as DNA, the CDR3 is TGTGCCAGCAGTTGGGGCCGGGTTAATGGAAACACCATATATTTT. Its protein product is CASSWGRVNGNTIYF. The chain joins TRBV28 to TRBJ1-3, with a possible D match to TRBD1 (5 bases). This CDR3 is 15 amino acids long. The germline V gene has CDR1 MDHEN and CDR2 SYDVKM. The V and J ends lost 4 bases and 3 bases respectively, with 13 bases between them.

This chain joins TRBV24-1 and TRBJ2-3, with D possibly being TRBD1 or TRBD2 (5 bases each). Germline V gene sequence: CDR1 KGHDR, CDR2 SFDVKD. V lost 4 bases and J lost 3, with 16 bases in between. The CDR3 length is 16 residues. CDR3 residues: CATSDPGRGITDTQYF. The CDR3 region has the DNA TGTGCCACCAGTGACCCAGGTCGGGGCATAACAGATACGCAGTATTTT.

V and J are TRBV5-1 and TRBJ2-4; a possible D gene is TRBD1 (6 bases). The ends were cut back, 2 bases at V and 0 bases at J, with 18 bases in the middle. CDR1 and CDR2 (germline): SGHRS, YFSETQ. There are 18 residues in the CDR3. Here the CDR3 reads CASSFYPRQAIAKNIQYF. The CDR3 DNA sequence: TGCGCCAGCAGCTTCTACCCCCGACAGGCCATAGCCAAAAACATTCAGTACTTC.

This clone came up a few times. This chain uses TRBV5-1 with TRBJ2-7, with 9 bases lining up with TRBD1. There are 14 residues in the CDR3. Germline CDR1 and CDR2: SGHRS and YFSETQ. The junction had 6 bases not matched to a gene; V was cut back by 3 bases and J by 5 bases. The CDR3 loop reads CASSSDRGFDEQYF. In nucleotides, the CDR3 is TGCGCCAGCAGCTCGGACAGGGGTTTCGACGAGCAGTACTTC.

CDR3 region: CASSPTDRGNTEAFF. The CDR3, as DNA: TGTGCCAGCAGCCCCACCGACAGGGGAAACACTGAAGCTTTCTTT. The J gene is TRBJ1-1, the V gene TRBV6-5; 8 bases match TRBD1. Germline values: CDR1 MNHEY, CDR2 SVGAGI. The CDR3 length is 15 residues. V lost 6 bases, J lost 2 bases, and 8 bases stayed unmatched.

This clone was picked up a small number of times. The chain uses TRBV5-5 and TRBJ1-3, with D unclear. The V gene lost 4 bases and the J gene lost 0 bases, with 11 bases spanning the gap. The CDR3 contains 15 residues. Looked up from germline, CDR1 is SGHKS and CDR2 is YYEKEE (reference sequence). For the CDR3, the DNA is TGTGCCAGCAGCCACGCCGATGACTCTGGAAACACCATATATTTT. Translation: CASSHADDSGNTIYF.

The rearrangement joins TRBV15 to TRBJ2-7; D is perhaps TRBD2 (6 bases). Germline V gives CDR1 LNHNV, CDR2 YYDKDF (reference sequence). The ends were cut back, 0 bases at V and 5 bases at J, with 11 bases in the middle. The CDR3 runs to 14 residues. CDR3 protein: CATSRDWTIHEQYF. The CDR3 nucleotides are TGTGCCACCAGCAGAGATTGGACTATCCACGAGCAGTACTTC.

This sequence joins TRBV19 and TRBJ1-5; D ambiguous. CDR1 is LNHDA and CDR2 is SQIVND in the germline V gene (reference sequence). Trimming shortened V by 3 bases and J by 3 bases, and 9 bases separated the two germline ends. The CDR3 has 14 residues. The CDR3 DNA sequence: TGTGCCAGTAGTATGGAACAGTTCAATCAGCCCCAGCATTTT. Encoded protein: CASSMEQFNQPQHF. Full variable domain (remainder filled in from reference TRBV19 and TRBJ1-5): DGGITQSPKYLFRKEGQNVTLSCEQNLNHDAMYWYRQDPGQGLRLIYYSQIVNDFQKGDIAEGYSVSREKKESFPLTVTSAQKNPTAFYLCASSMEQFNQPQHFGDGTRLSIL.

The genes are TRBV11-3 and TRBJ2-5; 7 nucleotides align to TRBD2. The CDR3 contains 15 residues. V shed 5 bases and J 5 bases; nucleotides not matched to a gene: 11. CDR1 and CDR2 from the germline V gene are SGHNT and YENEEA. The CDR3 DNA is TGTGCCAGCAGCCCCTCTAGCGGCGAGAGTGAGACCCAGTACTTC. Its protein product is CASSPSSGESETQYF.

The chain combines TRBV7-3 with TRBJ2-2, with 8 positions matching TRBD2. From germline, CDR1 is SGHTA and CDR2 FQGTGA. The CDR3 extends over 15 amino acids. With V trimmed by 7 bases and J by 3 bases, 7 bases remained unmatched. The CDR3 DNA is TGTGCCAGCACCCTCGGGGGGGCCGACACCGGGGAGCTGTTTTTT. Encoded protein: CASTLGGADTGELFF.

CDR3 loop: CASSPRTGTTYEQYF. DNA of the CDR3: TGTGCCAGCAGCCCCCGGACAGGCACAACCTACGAGCAGTACTTC. The chain employs TRBV9 and TRBJ2-7; 7 positions match TRBD1. CDR1 SGDLS and CDR2 YYNGEE come from the germline V gene. The CDR3 spans 15 residues. The V gene end was trimmed by 4 bases and the J gene end by 2 bases; junction bases not matched to a gene: 9.

The V gene is TRBV6-1, the J gene TRBJ1-2; D may be TRBD1 (5 bases). Germline values: CDR1 MNHNS, CDR2 SASEGT. There are 13 residues in the CDR3. Trimming stripped 2 bases from V and 6 bases from J, with 10 bases between. CDR3 protein: CASSERGRDGYTF. In nucleotides, the CDR3 is TGTGCCAGCAGTGAAAGGGGCAGGGATGGCTACACCTTC.

The genes are TRBV7-8 and TRBJ1-6; the match to TRBD1 covers 8 bases. CDR3 length: 16 amino acids. Per the germline V gene, CDR1 is SGHVS and CDR2 is FQNEAQ. Trimming removed 5 bases from V and 10 bases from J; junction bases left unmatched: 13. The CDR3 bases are TGTGCCAGCAGCCCGACCTCGACAGGGGCAAACTCACCCCTCCACTTT. This sequence encodes CASSPTSTGANSPLHF.

This chain joins TRBV7-3 and TRBJ1-1; D remains unclear. The CDR3 sequence is 13 residues long. The germline V and J ends were trimmed by 4 bases and 0 bases, with 6 bases remaining between them. Looked up from germline, CDR1 is SGHTA and CDR2 is FQGTGA. CDR3 sequence: CASSSQVNTEAFF. The CDR3 DNA sequence: TGTGCCAGCAGCTCCCAGGTGAACACTGAAGCTTTCTTT.

The chain links TRBV6-6 to TRBJ2-6; D gene unclear. CDR3 length: 14 residues. Trimming cost V 7 bases and J 2 bases, with 9 bases left between them. Germline V gene sequence: CDR1 MNHNY, CDR2 SVGAGI (reference sequence). As DNA, the CDR3 is TGTGCCAGCATGGGGTCTACTGGGGCCAACGTCCTGACTTTC. Its protein product is CASMGSTGANVLTF.

J is TRBJ1-2 and V is TRBV28; TRBD1 agrees at 8 bases. Trimming removed 2 bases from V and 7 bases from J; junction bases left unmatched: 6. Germline V gene sequence: CDR1 MDHEN, CDR2 SYDVKM. CDR3 length: 14 residues. The CDR3 loop is CASSLPRGRLGYTF. The CDR3 bases are TGTGCCAGCAGTTTACCCAGGGGGCGCCTTGGCTACACCTTC.

V is TRBV10-2 and J is TRBJ1-1; TRBD1 matches at 9 bases. After removal of 8 bases from V and 1 base from J, the junction contained 14 bases not matched to a gene. The germline V gene has CDR1 WSHSY and CDR2 SAAADI. CDR3 length equals 17 residues. The CDR3 DNA reads as TGCGCCAGCGCACCAATGGACAGGGGAGGGGGGAACACTGAAGCTTTCTTT. Protein: CASAPMDRGGGNTEAFF.

The chain recombines TRBV13 with TRBJ1-6; no clear D. This CDR3 has 15 residues. Trimming took off 0 bases at V and 5 bases at J, with 8 bases between the two ends. Germline values: CDR1 PRHDT, CDR2 FYEKMQ (reference sequence). CDR3 in amino acids: CASSLGRGNNSPLHF. CDR3 bases: TGTGCCAGCAGCTTAGGCCGCGGGAATAATTCACCCCTCCACTTT.